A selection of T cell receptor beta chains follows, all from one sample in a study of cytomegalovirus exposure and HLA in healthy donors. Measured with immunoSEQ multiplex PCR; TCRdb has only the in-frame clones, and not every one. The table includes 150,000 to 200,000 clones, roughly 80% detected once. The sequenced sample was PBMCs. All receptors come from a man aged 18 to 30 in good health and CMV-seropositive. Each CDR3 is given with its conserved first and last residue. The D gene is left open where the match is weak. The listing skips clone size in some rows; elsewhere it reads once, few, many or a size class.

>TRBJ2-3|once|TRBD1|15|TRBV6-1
TGTGCCAGCAGGGTGGACAGGGAATTGTCTCAAACGCAGTATTTT
CASRVDRELSQTQYF
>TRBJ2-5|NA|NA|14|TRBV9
TGTGCCAGCAGCGTATCCGGGAGTCGAGAGACCCAGTACTTC
CASSVSGSRETQYF
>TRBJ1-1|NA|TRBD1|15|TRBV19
TGTGCCACCACGGACAGGGGTAGAATGAACACTGAAGCTTTCTTT
CATTDRGRMNTEAFF
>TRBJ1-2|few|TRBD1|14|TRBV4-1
TGCGCCAGCAGCCAATCTACAGGGGGCTATGGCTACACCTTC
CASSQSTGGYGYTF
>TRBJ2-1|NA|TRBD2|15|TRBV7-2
TGTGCCAGCAGCCTTCGGGGGACTAGCAGCAATGAGCAGTTCTTC
CASSLRGTSSNEQFF
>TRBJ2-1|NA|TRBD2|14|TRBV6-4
TGTGCCAGCAGTGACTCTGAGGCTAGCGGTGAGCAGTTCTTC
CASSDSEASGEQFF
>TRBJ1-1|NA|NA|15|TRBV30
TGTGCCTGGAGCGGTGGCAGAACTATGAACACTGAAGCTTTCTTT
CAWSGGRTMNTEAFF
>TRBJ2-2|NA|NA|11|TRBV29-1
TGCAGCGTTAGCGTTACCGGGGAGCTGTTTTTT
CSVSVTGELFF
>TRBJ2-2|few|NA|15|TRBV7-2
TGTGCCAGCAGCTTAGAGGCAGGGCGGACCGGGGAGCTGTTTTTT
CASSLEAGRTGELFF
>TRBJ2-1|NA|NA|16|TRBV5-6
TGTGCCAGCAGCCCAGTTAGACTCCTCGCCTACAATGAGCAGTTCTTC
CASSPVRLLAYNEQFF
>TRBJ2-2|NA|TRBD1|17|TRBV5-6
TGTGCCAGCAGCTGGGACAGGGGAGGGTCGGGCACCGGGGAGCTGTTTTTT
CASSWDRGGSGTGELFF
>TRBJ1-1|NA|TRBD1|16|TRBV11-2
TGTGCCAGCAGCCTTACAGGGGGCGCAGGCGACACTGAAGCTTTCTTT
CASSLTGGAGDTEAFF
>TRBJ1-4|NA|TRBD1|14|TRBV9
TGTGCCAGCAGCAGGGGGACAGGGAATGAAAAACTGTTTTTT
CASSRGTGNEKLFF
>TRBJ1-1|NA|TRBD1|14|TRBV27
TGTGCCAGCAGTTCAGATACAGGGGTGGCTGAAGCTTTCTTT
CASSSDTGVAEAFF
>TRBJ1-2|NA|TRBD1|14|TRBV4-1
TGCGCCAGCAGCCAAGAAAGGGGGCTAAGTGGCTACACCTTC
CASSQERGLSGYTF
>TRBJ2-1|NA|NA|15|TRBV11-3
TGTGCCAGCAGCTTGGGAGGCATGGGGAGGAATGAGCAGTTCTTC
CASSLGGMGRNEQFF
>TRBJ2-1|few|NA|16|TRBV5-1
TGCGCCAGCAGCTTCACCGGGACTGGAATGTACAATGAGCAGTTCTTC
CASSFTGTGMYNEQFF
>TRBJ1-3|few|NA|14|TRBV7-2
TGTGCCAGCAGCCGGACAGCAGCTGGAAACACCATATATTTT
CASSRTAAGNTIYF
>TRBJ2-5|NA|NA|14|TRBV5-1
TGCGCCAGCAGCGTGAGCGGGCTTTTAGAGACCCAGTACTTC
CASSVSGLLETQYF
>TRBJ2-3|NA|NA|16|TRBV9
TGTGCCAGCAGCGCCTGGGACAGAGTAGCGGGGATGACGCAGTATTTT
CASSAWDRVAGMTQYF
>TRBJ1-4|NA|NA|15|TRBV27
TGTGCCAGCAGTATCGGCGGGGGGACTAATGAAAAACTGTTTTTT
CASSIGGGTNEKLFF
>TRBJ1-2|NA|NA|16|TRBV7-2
TGTGCCAGCAGCTTAGACGTGTACGGGGGTAACTATGGCTACACCTTC
CASSLDVYGGNYGYTF
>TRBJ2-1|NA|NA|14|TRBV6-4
TGTGCCAGCAGTGAAGAAGGACTCCACAATGAGCAGTTCTTC
CASSEEGLHNEQFF
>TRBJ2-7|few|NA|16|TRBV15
TGTGCCACCAGCAGAGATCAGGGGGCTAGCGGCTACGAGCAGTACTTC
CATSRDQGASGYEQYF
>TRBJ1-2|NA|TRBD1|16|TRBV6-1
TGTGCCAGCAGTGAAATCTCGGGCAGGGGGTTATATGGCTACACCTTC
CASSEISGRGLYGYTF
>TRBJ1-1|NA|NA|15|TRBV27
TGTGCCAGCAGTCTACTCCTGACAGGGAACACTGAAGCTTTCTTT
CASSLLLTGNTEAFF